This TCR beta chain was sequenced in a study of T cells expressing NK-cell markers. Germline CDR1 and CDR2: SQVTM and ANQGSEA. The CDR3 runs to 13 residues. With the 5' RACE reads reprocessed, TCRdb shows one record per CDR3 protein and no DNA. This repertoire includes a few hundred thousand distinct CDR3 sequences. The source material was blood T cells: a sorted CD56 or NKG2C T cell subset, CD4+ or CD8+ T cells, or bulk PBMC T cells (not recorded which). V usage is TRBV29-1 and J usage is TRBJ2-3. This clonotype was obtained from a woman in her fifties or sixties in good health. CDR3 loop: CSVELTLGDTQYF.